The T cell receptor (beta chain) under discussion was sequenced for a study of metastatic and nonmetastatic thyroid tumors. Turning to the study itself: Patients with malignant and benign thyroid disease provided blood and tumor or nodule tissue, whose repertoires were compared. Findings and limits, study-wide: Reported TCR beta diversity, measured in blood and tumor, was significantly higher for malignant thyroid tumors than for benign nodules.

Ahead of thyroid surgery, no patient had received treatment of any kind. As for this clone: Its antigen is unidentified.

TCRdb reprocessed the PCR reads using MiXCR. This table holds 36,000 or so clones, roughly 33% found once. The CDR3 spans 15 residues. Looked up from germline, CDR1 is DFQATT and CDR2 is SNEGSKA (reference sequence). J was trimmed by 3 bases and V by 3 bases; bases with no gene match: 8. The chain has TRBV20-1 and TRBJ2-7; 10 bases align to TRBD2. This receptor was taken from a female donor with papillary thyroid cancer or a benign thyroid nodule (not recorded which). Some clones in this sample may be carry-over from other donors' samples. Sequencing was carried out using tumor tissue. This chain's CDR3 is CSASEAGGPIYEQYF. For the CDR3, the DNA is TGCAGTGCTAGCGAAGCGGGAGGGCCAATCTACGAGCAGTACTTC.